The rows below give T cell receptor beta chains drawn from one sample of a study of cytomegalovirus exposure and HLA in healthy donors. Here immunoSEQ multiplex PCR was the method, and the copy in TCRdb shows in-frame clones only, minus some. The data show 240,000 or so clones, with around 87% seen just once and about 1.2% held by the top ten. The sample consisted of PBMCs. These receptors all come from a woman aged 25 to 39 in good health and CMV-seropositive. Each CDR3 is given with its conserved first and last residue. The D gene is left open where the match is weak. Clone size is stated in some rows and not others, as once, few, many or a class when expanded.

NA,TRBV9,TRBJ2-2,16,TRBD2,TGTGCCAGCAGCCCGGGAGGCGGGAGACCTCCCGGGGAGCTGTTTTTT,CASSPGGGRPPGELFF
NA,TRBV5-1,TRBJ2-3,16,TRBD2,TGCGCCAGCAGCGCACGCTCTAGCGGACCTACAGATACGCAGTATTTT,CASSARSSGPTDTQYF
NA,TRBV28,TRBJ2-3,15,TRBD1,TGTGCCAGCAGTAGACAGGGGGCGGACACAGATACGCAGTATTTT,CASSRQGADTDTQYF
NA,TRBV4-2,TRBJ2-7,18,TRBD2,TGTGCCAGCAGCCAAGACCACAGTGCAGCGGGAGGGCCCTACGAGCAGTACTTC,CASSQDHSAAGGPYEQYF
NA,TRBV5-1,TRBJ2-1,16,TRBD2,TGCGCCAGCAGCTTGGGCGGGAGGGCCTTTCTTAATGAGCAGTTCTTC,CASSLGGRAFLNEQFF
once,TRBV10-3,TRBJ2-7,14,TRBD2,TGTGCCAGCGAAGCTGGCGGGAGACTCTACGAGCAGTACTTC,CASEAGGRLYEQYF
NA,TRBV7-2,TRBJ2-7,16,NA,TGTGCCAGCAGCTTATCTCTTTCAGGGATCGAGTACGAGCAGTACTTC,CASSLSLSGIEYEQYF
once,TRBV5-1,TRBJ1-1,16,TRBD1,TGCGCCAGCAGCTTCGGGACAGTTGAGGTGAACACTGAAGCTTTCTTT,CASSFGTVEVNTEAFF
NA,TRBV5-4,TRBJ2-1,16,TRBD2,TGTGCCAGCAGCTTCCCCGGACTAGCGGGAAACAATGAGCAGTTCTTC,CASSFPGLAGNNEQFF
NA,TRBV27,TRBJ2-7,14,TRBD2,TGTGCCAGCAACCAGCGGGAGGTGTCCTACGAGCAGTACTTC,CASNQREVSYEQYF
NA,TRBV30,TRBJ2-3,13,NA,TGTGCCTGGAGTCCGACTGGCACAGATACGCAGTATTTT,CAWSPTGTDTQYF
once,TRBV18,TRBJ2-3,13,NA,TGTGCCAGCTCATTACAAGTTACAGATACGCAGTATTTT,CASSLQVTDTQYF
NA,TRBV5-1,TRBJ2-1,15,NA,TGCGCCAGCAGCTCCGACAGTTTATCCTACAATGAGCAGTTCTTC,CASSSDSLSYNEQFF
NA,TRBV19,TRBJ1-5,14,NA,TGTGCCAGTAGTTTGGCGCGGGGCAATCAGCCCCAGCATTTT,CASSLARGNQPQHF
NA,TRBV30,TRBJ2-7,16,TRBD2,TGTGCCTGGAGTGTAGGTGGCGGGAGTTTTCGCTACGAGCAGTACTTC,CAWSVGGGSFRYEQYF
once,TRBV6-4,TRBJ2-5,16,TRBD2,TGTGCCAGCAGTGAGCTCCCTGGGGAGGGGCAAGAGACCCAGTACTTC,CASSELPGEGQETQYF
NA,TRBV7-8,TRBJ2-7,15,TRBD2,TGTGCCAGCAGCTTAGCCGGGGCGGGAGTCGACGAGCAGTACTTC,CASSLAGAGVDEQYF
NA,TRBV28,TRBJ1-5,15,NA,TGTGCCAGCAGTTACCCCCTGGAGGTGAATCAGCCCCAGCATTTT,CASSYPLEVNQPQHF
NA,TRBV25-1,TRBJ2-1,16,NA,TGTGCCAGCAGTGAATCATTTAGCGGTCTCTACAATGAGCAGTTCTTC,CASSESFSGLYNEQFF
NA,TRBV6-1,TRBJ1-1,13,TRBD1,TGTGCCAGCAGTGCTGACAGGGGGGTATTGGCTTTCTTT,CASSADRGVLAFF
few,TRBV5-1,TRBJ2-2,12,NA,TGCGCCAGCAGCTTCGGGGCCGGGGAGCTGTTTTTT,CASSFGAGELFF
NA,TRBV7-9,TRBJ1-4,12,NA,TGTGCCAGCAGCCAGGGGATTGAAAAACTGTTTTTT,CASSQGIEKLFF
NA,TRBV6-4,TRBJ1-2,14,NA,TGTGCCAGCAGTGACTCTCGACTGAGTTATGGCTACACCTTC,CASSDSRLSYGYTF
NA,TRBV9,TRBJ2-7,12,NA,TGTGCCAGCAGCGTAGCCCTGTCGGAGCAGTACTTC,CASSVALSEQYF
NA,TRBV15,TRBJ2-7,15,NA,TGTGCCACCAGCAGAGCAGGGGGGCCGATTTACGAGCAGTACTTC,CATSRAGGPIYEQYF
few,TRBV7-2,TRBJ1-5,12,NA,TGTGCCAGCAGCCTGGGGGCTCAGCCCCAGCATTTT,CASSLGAQPQHF
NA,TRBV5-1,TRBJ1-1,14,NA,TGCGCCAGCAGCCCCAAGGAGGGAGTTTTTGAAGCTTTCTTT,CASSPKEGVFEAFF
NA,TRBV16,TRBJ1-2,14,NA,TGTGCCAGCAGCCCCATGACAGCGAACTATGGCTACACCTTC,CASSPMTANYGYTF
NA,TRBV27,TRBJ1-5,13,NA,TGTGCCACCGGATGGGGGGTTGGTCAGCCCCAGCATTTT,CATGWGVGQPQHF
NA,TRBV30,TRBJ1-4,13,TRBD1,TGTGCCTGGAGTCCTGGACAGGGGGGAAAACTGTTTTTT,CAWSPGQGGKLFF
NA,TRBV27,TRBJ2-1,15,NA,TGTGCCAGCAGTTCGGGACTTCGCTCCTACAATGAGCAGTTCTTC,CASSSGLRSYNEQFF
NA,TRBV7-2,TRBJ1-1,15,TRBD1,TGTGCCAGCAGCTTAGAGGGGACAGCATTCGCTGAAGCTTTCTTT,CASSLEGTAFAEAFF
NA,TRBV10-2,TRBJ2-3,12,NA,TGCGCCAGCAGTGATAACGGAGATACGCAGTATTTT,CASSDNGDTQYF
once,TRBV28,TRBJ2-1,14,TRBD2,TGTGCCGGCCAAGGACTAGCGGGAGGCCTTGAGCAGTTCTTC,CAGQGLAGGLEQFF
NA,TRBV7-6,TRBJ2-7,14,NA,TGTGCCAGCAGCTTAGGCGGGAACCCCTACGAGCAGTACTTC,CASSLGGNPYEQYF
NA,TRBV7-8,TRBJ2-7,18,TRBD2,TGTGCCAGCAGACGGACCGGGACTAGCGGGAGTAGCTCCTACGAGCAGTACTTC,CASRRTGTSGSSSYEQYF
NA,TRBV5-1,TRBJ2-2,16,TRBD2,TGCGCCAGCAGCTTGTGGGAGGGCCAGGACACCGGGGAGCTGTTTTTT,CASSLWEGQDTGELFF
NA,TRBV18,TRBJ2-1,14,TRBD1,TGTGCCAGCTCACCACCGGGGACAGGCAATGAGCAGTTCTTC,CASSPPGTGNEQFF
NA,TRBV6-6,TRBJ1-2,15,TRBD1,TGTGCCAGCAGTTACTCCGACAGGGGAGCAGAGGGCTACACCTTC,CASSYSDRGAEGYTF
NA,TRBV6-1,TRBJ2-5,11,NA,TGTGCCAGCAGGACACAAGAGACCCAGTACTTC,CASRTQETQYF
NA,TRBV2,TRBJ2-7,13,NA,TGTGCCAGCAGTGAACCACTATCCTACGAGCAGTACTTC,CASSEPLSYEQYF
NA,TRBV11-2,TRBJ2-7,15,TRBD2,TGTGCCAGCAGCTTAAACGGGAGGCACCCCTACGAGCAGTACTTC,CASSLNGRHPYEQYF
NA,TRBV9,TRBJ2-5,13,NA,TGTGCCAGCAGCGTAGAGGGGGAAGAGACCCAGTACTTC,CASSVEGEETQYF
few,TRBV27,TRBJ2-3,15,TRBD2,TGTGCCAGCAGTCCGACTAGCGCCTACACAGATACGCAGTATTTT,CASSPTSAYTDTQYF
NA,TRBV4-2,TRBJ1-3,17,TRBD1,TGTGCCAGCAGCCATTCCGGGACAGGGGTTCCTGGAAACACCATATATTTT,CASSHSGTGVPGNTIYF
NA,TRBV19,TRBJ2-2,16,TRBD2,TGTGCCAGTAAATCGGCGGGAGGGCCGTACACCGGGGAGCTGTTTTTT,CASKSAGGPYTGELFF
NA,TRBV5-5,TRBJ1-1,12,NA,TGTGCCAGCAGCCTAACAGGGTACGGAGCTTTCTTT,CASSLTGYGAFF
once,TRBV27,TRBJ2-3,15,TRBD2,TGTGCCAGCAGTGATCGTGGGCTAGCGGGAGATACGCAGTATTTT,CASSDRGLAGDTQYF
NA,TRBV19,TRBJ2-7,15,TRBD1,TGTGCCAGTCAAAAGACAGGGTCCCACCTATACGAGCAGTACTTC,CASQKTGSHLYEQYF
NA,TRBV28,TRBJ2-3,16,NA,TGTGCCAGCAGTTTCATACAGGGCCCGAGCACAGATACGCAGTATTTT,CASSFIQGPSTDTQYF
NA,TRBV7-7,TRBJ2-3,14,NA,TGTGCCAGCAGCTTAGACGGGAGCGTAGATACGCAGTATTTT,CASSLDGSVDTQYF
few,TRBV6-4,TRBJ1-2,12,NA,TGTGCCAGCAGTGGAACACACCCTGGCTACACCTTC,CASSGTHPGYTF
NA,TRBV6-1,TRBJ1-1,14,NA,TGTGCCAGCAGTGAAGGATGGGCCCTTCAAGAGGCTTTCTTT,CASSEGWALQEAFF
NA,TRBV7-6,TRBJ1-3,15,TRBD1,TGTGCCAGCAGCTCTTCGACAGGGAGTGGAATTATAATATATTTT,CASSSSTGSGIIIYF
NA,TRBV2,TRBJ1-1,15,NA,TGTGCCAGCACTTCCAGGACTTCTAGGAACACTGAAGCTTTCTTT,CASTSRTSRNTEAFF